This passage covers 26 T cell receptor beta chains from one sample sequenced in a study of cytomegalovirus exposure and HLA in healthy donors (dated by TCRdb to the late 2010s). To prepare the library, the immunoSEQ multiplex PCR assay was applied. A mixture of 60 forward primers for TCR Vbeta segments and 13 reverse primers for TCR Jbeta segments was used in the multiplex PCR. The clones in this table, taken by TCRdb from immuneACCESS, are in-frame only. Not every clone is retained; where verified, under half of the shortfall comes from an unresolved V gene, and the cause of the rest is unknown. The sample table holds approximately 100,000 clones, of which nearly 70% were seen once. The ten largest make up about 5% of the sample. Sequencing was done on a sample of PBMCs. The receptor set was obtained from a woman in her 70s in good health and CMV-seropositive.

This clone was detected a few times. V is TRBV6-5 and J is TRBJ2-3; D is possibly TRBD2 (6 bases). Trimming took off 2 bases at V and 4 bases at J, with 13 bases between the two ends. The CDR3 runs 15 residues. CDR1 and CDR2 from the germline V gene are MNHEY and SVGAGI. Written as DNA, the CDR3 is TGTGCCAGCAGTTACGGAGGGACGCCGGCAGATACGCAGTATTTT. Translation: CASSYGGTPADTQYF.

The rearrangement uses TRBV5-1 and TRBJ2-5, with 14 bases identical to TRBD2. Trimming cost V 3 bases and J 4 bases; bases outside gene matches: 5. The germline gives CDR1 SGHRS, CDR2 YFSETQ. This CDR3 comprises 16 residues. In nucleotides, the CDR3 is TGCGCCAGCAGCTCAGAGACTAGCGGGGGGGCAGAGACCCAGTACTTC. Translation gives CASSSETSGGAETQYF.

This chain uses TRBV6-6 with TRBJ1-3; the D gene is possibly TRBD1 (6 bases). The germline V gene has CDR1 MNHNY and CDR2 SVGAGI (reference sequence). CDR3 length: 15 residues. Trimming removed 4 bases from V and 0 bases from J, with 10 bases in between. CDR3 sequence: CASSWTESSGNTIYF. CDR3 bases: TGTGCCAGCAGTTGGACAGAGAGCTCTGGAAACACCATATATTTT.

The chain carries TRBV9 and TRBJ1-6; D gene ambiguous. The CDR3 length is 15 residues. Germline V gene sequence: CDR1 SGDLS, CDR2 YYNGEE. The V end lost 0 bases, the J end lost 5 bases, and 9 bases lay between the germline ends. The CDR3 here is CASSVDFPDNSPLHF. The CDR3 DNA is TGTGCCAGCAGCGTAGATTTCCCTGATAATTCACCCCTCCACTTT.

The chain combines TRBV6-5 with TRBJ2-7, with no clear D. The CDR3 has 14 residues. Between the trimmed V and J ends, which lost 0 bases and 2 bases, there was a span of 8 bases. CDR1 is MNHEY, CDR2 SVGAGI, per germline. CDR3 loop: CASSYSRVPYEQYF. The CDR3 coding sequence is TGTGCCAGCAGTTACTCGAGAGTCCCCTACGAGCAGTACTTC.

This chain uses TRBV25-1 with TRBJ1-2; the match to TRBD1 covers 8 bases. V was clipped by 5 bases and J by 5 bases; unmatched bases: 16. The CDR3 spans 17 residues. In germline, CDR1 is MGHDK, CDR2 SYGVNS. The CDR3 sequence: CASSPGGQGWVRYGYTF. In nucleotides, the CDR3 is TGTGCCAGCAGTCCCGGTGGACAGGGATGGGTGAGGTATGGCTACACCTTC.

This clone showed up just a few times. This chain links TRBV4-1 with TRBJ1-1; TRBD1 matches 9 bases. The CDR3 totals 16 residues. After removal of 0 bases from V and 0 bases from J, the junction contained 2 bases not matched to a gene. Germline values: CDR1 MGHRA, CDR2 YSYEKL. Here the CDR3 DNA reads TGCGCCAGCAGCCAAGATCGGGACAGGGTGAACACTGAAGCTTTCTTT. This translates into CASSQDRDRVNTEAFF.

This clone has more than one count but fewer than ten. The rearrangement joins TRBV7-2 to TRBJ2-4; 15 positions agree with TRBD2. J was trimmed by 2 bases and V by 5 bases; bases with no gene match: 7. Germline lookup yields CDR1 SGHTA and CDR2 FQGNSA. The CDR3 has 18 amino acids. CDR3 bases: TGTGCCAGCAGCCACGGACTAGCGGGGGGGGGAACCAAAAACATTCAGTACTTC. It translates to CASSHGLAGGGTKNIQYF.

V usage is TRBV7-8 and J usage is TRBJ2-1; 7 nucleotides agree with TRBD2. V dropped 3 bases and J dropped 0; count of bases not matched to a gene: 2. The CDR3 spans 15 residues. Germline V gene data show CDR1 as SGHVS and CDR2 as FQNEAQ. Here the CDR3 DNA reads TGTGCCAGCAGCTTGGGCGGGGGCTCCTACAATGAGCAGTTCTTC. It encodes CASSLGGGSYNEQFF.

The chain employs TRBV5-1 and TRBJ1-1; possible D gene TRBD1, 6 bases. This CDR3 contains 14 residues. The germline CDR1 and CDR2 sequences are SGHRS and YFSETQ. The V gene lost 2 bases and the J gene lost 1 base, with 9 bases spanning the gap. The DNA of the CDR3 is TGCGCCAGCAGCTTAGGGGGGGCGAACACTGAAGCTTTCTTT. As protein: CASSLGGANTEAFF.

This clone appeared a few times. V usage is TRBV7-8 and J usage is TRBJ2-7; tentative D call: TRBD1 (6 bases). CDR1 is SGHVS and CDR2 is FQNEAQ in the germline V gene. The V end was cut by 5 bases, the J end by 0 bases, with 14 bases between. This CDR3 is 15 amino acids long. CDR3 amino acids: CASSRRRQDSYEQYF. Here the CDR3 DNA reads TGTGCCAGCAGCAGACGTCGACAGGACTCCTACGAGCAGTACTTC.

The CDR3 DNA sequence: TGCGCCAGCACCCCCCAGGGGACGCACCGCTCCTACGAGCAGTACTTC. This codes for CASTPQGTHRSYEQYF. The genes are TRBV5-1 and TRBJ2-7, with D possibly TRBD1 on 6 matching bases. This CDR3 contains 16 residues. Germline assignment: CDR1 SGHRS and CDR2 YFSETQ. With 6 bases removed from V and 0 bases from J, the gap between germline ends came to 19 bases.

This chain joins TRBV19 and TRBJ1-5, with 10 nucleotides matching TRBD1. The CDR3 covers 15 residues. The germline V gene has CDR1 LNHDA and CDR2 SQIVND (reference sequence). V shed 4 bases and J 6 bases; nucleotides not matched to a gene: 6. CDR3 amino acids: CASSTPGQGGQPQHF. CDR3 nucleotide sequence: TGTGCCAGTAGTACCCCCGGACAGGGGGGTCAGCCCCAGCATTTT.

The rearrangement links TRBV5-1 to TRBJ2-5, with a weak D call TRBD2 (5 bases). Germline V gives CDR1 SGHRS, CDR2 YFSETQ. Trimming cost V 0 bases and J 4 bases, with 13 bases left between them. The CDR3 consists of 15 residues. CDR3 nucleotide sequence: TGCGCCAGCAGCTTGGCGTCTAGCAGAGGAGAGACCCAGTACTTC. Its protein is CASSLASSRGETQYF.

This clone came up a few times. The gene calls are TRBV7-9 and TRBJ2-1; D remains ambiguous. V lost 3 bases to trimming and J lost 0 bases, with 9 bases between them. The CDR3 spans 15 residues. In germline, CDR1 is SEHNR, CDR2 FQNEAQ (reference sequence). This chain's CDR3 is CASSFQDISYNEQFF. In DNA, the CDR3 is TGTGCCAGCAGCTTTCAGGATATCTCCTACAATGAGCAGTTCTTC.

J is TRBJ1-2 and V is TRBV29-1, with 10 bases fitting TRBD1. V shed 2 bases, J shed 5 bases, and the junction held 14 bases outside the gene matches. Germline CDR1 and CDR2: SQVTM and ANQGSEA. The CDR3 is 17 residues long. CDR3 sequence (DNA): TGCAGCGTTGAACCGACCTGGGGGGACAGGGGAGGGTATGGCTACACCTTC. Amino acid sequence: CSVEPTWGDRGGYGYTF.

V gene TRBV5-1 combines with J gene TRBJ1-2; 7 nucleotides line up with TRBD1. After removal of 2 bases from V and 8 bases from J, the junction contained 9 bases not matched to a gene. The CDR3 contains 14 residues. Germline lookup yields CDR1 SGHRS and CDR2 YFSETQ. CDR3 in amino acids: CASSFSDRLEGYTF. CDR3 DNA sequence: TGCGCCAGCAGCTTTTCGGACAGGCTCGAAGGCTACACCTTC.

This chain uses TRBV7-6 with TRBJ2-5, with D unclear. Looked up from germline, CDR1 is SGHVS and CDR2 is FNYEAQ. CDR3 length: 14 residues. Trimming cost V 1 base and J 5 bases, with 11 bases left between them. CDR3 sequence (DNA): TGTGCCAGCAGCTTAGGCCTCTCAGTGGAGACCCAGTACTTC. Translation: CASSLGLSVETQYF.

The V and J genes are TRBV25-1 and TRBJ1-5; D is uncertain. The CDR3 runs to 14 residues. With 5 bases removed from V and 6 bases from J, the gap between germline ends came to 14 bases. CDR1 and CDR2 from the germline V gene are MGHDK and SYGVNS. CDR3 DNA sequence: TGTGCCAGCAGTACGGCAGGTCGGGGTCAGCCCCAGCATTTT. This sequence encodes CASSTAGRGQPQHF.

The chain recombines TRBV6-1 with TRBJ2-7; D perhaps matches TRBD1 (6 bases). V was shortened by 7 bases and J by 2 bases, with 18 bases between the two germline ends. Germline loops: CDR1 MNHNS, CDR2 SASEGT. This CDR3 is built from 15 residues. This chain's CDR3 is CASTPLWQGPYEQYF. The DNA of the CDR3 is TGTGCCAGCACCCCCCTGTGGCAGGGGCCCTACGAGCAGTACTTC.

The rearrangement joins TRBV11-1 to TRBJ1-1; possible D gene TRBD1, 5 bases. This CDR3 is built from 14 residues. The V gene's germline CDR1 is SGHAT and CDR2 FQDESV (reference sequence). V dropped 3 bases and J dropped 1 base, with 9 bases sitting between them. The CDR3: CASSFGGSNTEAFF. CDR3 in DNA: TGTGCCAGCAGCTTTGGGGGGTCGAACACTGAAGCTTTCTTT. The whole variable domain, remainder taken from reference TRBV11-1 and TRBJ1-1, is EAEVAQSPRYKITEKSQAVAFWCDPISGHATLYWYRQILGQGPELLVQFQDESVVDDSQLPKDRFSAERLKGVDSTLKIQPAELGDSAMYLCASSFGGSNTEAFFGQGTRLTVV.

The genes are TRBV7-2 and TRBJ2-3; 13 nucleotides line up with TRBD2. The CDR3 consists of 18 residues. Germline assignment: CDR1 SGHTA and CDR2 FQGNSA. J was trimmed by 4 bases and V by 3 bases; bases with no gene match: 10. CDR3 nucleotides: TGTGCCAGCAGCTTTACTAGCGGGGGGGCTGTGGGATCAGATACGCAGTATTTT. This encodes CASSFTSGGAVGSDTQYF.

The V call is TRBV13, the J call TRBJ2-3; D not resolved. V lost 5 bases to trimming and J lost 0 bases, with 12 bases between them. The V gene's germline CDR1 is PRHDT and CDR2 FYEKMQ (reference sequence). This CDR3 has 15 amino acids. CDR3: CASSRSVTSTDTQYF. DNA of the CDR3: TGTGCCAGCAGCCGAAGTGTCACTAGCACAGATACGCAGTATTTT.

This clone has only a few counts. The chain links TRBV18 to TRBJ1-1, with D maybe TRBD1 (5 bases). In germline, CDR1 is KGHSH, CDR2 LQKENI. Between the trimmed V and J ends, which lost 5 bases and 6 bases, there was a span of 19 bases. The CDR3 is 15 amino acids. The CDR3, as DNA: TGTGCCAGCTCATCTCAGGGTATGGAGCTCGCTGAAGCTTTCTTT. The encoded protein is CASSSQGMELAEAFF.

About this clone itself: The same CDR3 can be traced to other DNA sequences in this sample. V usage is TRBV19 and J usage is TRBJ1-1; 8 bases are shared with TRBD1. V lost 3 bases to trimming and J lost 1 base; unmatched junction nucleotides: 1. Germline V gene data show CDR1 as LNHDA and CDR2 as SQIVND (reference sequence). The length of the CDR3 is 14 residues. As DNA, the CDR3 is TGTGCCAGTAGTATCGGACAGGGGAACACTGAAGCTTTCTTT. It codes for CASSIGQGNTEAFF. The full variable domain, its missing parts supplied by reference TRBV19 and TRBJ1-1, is DGGITQSPKYLFRKEGQNVTLSCEQNLNHDAMYWYRQDPGQGLRLIYYSQIVNDFQKGDIAEGYSVSREKKESFPLTVTSAQKNPTAFYLCASSIGQGNTEAFFGQGTRLTVV.

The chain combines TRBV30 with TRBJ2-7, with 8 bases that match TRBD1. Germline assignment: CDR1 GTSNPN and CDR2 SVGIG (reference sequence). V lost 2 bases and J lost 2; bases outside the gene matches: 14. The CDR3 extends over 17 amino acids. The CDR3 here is CAWSSNDRGLRPYEQYF. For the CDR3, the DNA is TGTGCCTGGAGTTCCAATGACAGGGGTCTAAGACCCTACGAGCAGTACTTC.